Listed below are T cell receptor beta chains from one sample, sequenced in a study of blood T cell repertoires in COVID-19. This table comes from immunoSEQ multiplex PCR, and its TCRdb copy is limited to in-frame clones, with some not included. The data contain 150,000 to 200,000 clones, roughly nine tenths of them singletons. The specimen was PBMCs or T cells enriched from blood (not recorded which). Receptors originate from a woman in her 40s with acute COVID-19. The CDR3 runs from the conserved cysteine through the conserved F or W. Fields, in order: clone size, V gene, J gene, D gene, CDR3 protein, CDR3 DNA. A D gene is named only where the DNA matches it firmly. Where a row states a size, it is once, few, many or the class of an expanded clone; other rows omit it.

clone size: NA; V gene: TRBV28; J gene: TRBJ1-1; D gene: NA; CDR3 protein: CASSPLTAEAFF; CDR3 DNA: TGTGCCAGCAGTCCACTTACAGCTGAAGCTTTCTTT
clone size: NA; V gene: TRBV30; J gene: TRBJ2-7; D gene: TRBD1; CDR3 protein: CAWSLGQSSYEQYF; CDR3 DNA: TGTGCCTGGAGCCTGGGACAGTCCTCCTACGAGCAGTACTTC
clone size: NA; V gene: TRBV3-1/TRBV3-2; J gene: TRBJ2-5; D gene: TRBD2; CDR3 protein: CASSQAVPIAGGKETQYF; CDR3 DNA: TGTGCCAGCAGCCAAGCCGTACCCATAGCGGGGGGGAAAGAGACCCAGTACTTC
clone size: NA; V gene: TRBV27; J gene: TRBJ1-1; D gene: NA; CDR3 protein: CASSLRGGTEAFF; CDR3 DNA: TGTGCCAGCAGTTTGAGGGGGGGGACTGAAGCTTTCTTT
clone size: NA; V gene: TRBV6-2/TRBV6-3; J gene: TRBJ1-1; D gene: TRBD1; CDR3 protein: CASSFTGQGAEAFF; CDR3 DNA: TGTGCCAGCAGTTTTACAGGACAGGGGGCTGAAGCTTTCTTT
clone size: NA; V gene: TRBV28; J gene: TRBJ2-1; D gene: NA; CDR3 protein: CASWPSRSYNEQFF; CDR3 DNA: TGTGCCAGCTGGCCTTCTCGCTCCTACAATGAGCAGTTCTTC
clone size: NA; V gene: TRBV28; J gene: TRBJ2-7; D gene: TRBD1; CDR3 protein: CASKKTGDSYEQYF; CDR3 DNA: TGTGCCAGCAAGAAGACAGGGGACTCCTACGAGCAGTACTTC
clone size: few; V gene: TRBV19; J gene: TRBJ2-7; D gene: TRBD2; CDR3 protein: CASRRGGTYEQYF; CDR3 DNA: TGTGCCAGTAGGCGGGGAGGGACCTACGAGCAGTACTTC
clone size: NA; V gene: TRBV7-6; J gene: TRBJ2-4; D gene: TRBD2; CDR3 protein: CASSVSGTSGSIQYF; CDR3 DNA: TGTGCCAGCAGCGTTTCCGGGACTAGCGGGAGCATTCAGTACTTC
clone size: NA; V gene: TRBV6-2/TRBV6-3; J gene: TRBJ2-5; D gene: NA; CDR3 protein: CASSYSGQSETQYF; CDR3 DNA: TGTGCCAGCAGTTACTCGGGGCAATCGGAGACCCAGTACTTC
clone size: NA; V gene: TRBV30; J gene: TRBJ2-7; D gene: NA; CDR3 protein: CAGLTKGGYEQYF; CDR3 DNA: TGTGCCGGACTGACGAAGGGTGGGTACGAGCAGTACTTC
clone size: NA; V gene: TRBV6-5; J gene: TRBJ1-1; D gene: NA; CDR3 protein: CASSITGFGDTEAFF; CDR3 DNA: TGTGCCAGCAGTATAACAGGGTTTGGGGACACTGAAGCTTTCTTT
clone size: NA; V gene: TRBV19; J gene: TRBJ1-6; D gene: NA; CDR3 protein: CASSTEDRSLNSPLHF; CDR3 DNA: TGTGCCAGTAGTACCGAAGACAGGTCTTTAAATTCACCCCTCCACTTT
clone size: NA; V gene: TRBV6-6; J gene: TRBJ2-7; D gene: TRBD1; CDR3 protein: CASSYSLDRGREDF; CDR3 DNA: TGTGCCAGCAGTTACTCCCTTGACAGGGGTCGGGAAGACTTC
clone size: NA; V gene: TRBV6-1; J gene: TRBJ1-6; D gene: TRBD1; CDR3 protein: CASSDRTGDDSPLHF; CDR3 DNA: TGTGCCAGCAGTGACCGGACAGGGGACGATTCACCCCTCCACTTT
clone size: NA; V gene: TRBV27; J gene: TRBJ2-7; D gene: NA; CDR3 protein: CASGPSGGPYEQYF; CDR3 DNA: TGTGCCAGCGGACCGTCCGGGGGACCTTACGAGCAGTACTTC
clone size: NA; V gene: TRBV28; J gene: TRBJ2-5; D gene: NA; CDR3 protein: CASSLLQGRETQYF; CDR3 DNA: TGTGCCAGCAGTTTATTACAGGGAAGGGAGACCCAGTACTTC
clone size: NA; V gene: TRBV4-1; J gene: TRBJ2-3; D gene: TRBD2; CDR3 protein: CASSQVMGLAILAQYF; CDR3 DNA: TGCGCCAGCAGCCAAGTAATGGGACTAGCGATTTTGGCGCAGTATTTT
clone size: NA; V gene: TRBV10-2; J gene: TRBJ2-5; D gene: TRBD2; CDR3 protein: CASSGKSSGGAGETQYF; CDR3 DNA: TGCGCCAGCAGTGGGAAGTCTAGCGGGGGGGCCGGGGAGACCCAGTACTTC
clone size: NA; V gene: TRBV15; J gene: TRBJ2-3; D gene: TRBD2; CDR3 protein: CATSRDDGGGLIVADTQYF; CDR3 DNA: TGTGCCACCAGCAGAGATGATGGCGGGGGGCTCATTGTGGCAGATACGCAGTATTTT
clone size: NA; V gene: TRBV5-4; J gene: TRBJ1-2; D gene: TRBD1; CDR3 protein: CASSLTGQNYGYTF; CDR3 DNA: TGTGCCAGCAGCCTAACGGGACAGAACTATGGCTACACCTTC
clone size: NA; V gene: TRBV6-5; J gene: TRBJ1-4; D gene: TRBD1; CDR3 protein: CASSSTTGVNEKLFF; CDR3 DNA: TGTGCCAGCAGTAGTACCACAGGGGTTAATGAAAAACTGTTTTTT
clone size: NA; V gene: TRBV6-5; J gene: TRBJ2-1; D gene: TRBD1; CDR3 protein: CASSNSGGKSYNEQFF; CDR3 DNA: TGTGCCAGCAGTAACTCAGGGGGAAAATCCTACAATGAGCAGTTCTTC
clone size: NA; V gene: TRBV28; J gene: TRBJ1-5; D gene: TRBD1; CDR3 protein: CASTTGPQPQHF; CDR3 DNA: TGTGCCAGCACGACAGGGCCACAGCCCCAGCATTTT
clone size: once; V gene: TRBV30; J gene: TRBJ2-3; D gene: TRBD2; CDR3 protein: CAWSVRPVGLILASDTQYF; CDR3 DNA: TGTGCCTGGAGTGTAAGGCCGGTAGGTCTGATACTAGCGTCAGATACGCAGTATTTT
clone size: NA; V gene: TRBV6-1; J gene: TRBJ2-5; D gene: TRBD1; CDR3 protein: CASSESGTGSETQYF; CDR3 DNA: TGTGCCAGCAGTGAAAGTGGGACAGGGTCAGAGACCCAGTACTTC
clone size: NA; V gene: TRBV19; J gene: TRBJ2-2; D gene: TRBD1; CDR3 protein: CASKPRDRGTTNTGELFF; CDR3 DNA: TGTGCCAGTAAACCCCGGGACAGGGGGACGACCAACACCGGGGAGCTGTTTTTT
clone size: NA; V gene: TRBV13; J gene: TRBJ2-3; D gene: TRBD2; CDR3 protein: CASSITAGGPTDTQYF; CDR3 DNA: TGTGCCAGCAGCATTACCGCGGGGGGGCCCACAGATACGCAGTATTTT
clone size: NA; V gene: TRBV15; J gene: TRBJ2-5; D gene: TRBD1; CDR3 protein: CATSRGRTGGNRETQYF; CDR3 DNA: TGTGCCACCAGCAGGGGAAGGACAGGGGGCAACCGGGAGACCCAGTACTTC
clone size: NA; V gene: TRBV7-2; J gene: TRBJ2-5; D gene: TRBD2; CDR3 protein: CASSSSGGSLETQYF; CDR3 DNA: TGTGCCAGCAGTTCGAGCGGGGGGTCTTTGGAGACCCAGTACTTC
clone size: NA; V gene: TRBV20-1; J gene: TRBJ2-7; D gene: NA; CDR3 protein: CSASGAGTVTYEQYF; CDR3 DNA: TGCAGTGCTAGTGGGGCGGGGACAGTTACCTACGAGCAGTACTTC
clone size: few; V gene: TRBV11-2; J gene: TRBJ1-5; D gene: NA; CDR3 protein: CASSLGTPFNQPQHF; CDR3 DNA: TGTGCCAGCAGCTTGGGGACTCCCTTCAATCAGCCCCAGCATTTT
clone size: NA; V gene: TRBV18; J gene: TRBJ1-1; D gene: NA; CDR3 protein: CASSSGRWITEAFF; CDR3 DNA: TGTGCCAGCTCCTCCGGGAGGTGGATCACTGAAGCTTTCTTT
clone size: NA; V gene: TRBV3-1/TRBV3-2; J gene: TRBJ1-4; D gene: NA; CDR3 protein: CASSLGQPRNEKLFF; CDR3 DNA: TGTGCCAGCAGCCTTGGACAGCCCCGGAATGAAAAACTGTTTTTT
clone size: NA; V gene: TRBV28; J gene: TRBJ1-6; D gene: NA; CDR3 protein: CASSLRAGAQSPLHF; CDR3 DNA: TGTGCCAGCAGTTTACGTGCGGGCGCGCAATCACCCCTCCACTTT
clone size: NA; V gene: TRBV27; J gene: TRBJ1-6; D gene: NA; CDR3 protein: CASRPRGFYNSPLHF; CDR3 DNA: TGTGCCAGCAGGCCCAGGGGCTTCTATAATTCACCCCTCCACTTT
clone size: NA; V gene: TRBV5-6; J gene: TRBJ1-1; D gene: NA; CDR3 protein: CASSFGGAEAFF; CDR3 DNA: TGTGCCAGCAGCTTTGGAGGGGCTGAAGCTTTCTTT